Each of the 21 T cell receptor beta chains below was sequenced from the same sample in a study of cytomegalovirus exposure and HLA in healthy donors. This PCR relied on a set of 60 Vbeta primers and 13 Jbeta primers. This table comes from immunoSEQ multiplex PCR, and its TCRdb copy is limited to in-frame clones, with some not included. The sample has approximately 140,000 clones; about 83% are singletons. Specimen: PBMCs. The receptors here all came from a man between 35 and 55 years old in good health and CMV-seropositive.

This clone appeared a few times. CDR3 nucleotides: TGTGCCAGCAGCTTAGAGCCTAGCGGGACATTGTACCAAGAGACCCAGTACTTC. This codes for CASSLEPSGTLYQETQYF. V is TRBV7-7 and J is TRBJ2-5; TRBD2 agrees at 9 bases. V lost 1 base and J lost 0; bases outside the gene matches: 9. Germline V lookup: CDR1 SSHAT, CDR2 FNYEAQ (reference sequence). The CDR3 extends over 18 amino acids. Supplemented by reference TRBV7-7 and TRBJ2-5, the full variable domain reads GAGVSQSPRYKVTKRGQDVTLRCDPISSHATLYWYQQALGQGPEFLTYFNYEAQPDKSGLPSDRFSAERPEGSISTLTIQRTEQRDSAMYRCASSLEPSGTLYQETQYFGPGTRLLVL.

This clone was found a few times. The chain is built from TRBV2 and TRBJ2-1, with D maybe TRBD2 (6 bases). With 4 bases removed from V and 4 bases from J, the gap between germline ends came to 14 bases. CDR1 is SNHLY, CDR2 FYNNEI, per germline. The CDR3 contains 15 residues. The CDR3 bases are TGTGCCAGCAGTGGGAGACTAGGAGGTTACAATGAGCAGTTCTTC. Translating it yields CASSGRLGGYNEQFF.

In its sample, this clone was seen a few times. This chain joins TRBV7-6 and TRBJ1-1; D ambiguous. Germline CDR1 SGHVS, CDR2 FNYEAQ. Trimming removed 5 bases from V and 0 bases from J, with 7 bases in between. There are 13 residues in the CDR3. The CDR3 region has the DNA TGTGCCAGCAGCCGGTCCCTGAACACTGAAGCTTTCTTT. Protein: CASSRSLNTEAFF.

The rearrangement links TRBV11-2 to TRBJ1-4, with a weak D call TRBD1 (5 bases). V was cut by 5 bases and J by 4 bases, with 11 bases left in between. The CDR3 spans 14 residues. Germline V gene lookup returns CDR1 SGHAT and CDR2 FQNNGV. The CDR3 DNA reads TGTGCCAGCAGCCACGGACACATTAATGAAAAACTGTTTTTT. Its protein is CASSHGHINEKLFF.

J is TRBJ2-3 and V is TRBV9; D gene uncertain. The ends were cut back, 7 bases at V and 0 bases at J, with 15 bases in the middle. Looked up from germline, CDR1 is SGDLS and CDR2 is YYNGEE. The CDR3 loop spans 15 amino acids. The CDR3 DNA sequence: TGTGCCAGCTCCTTGAGTATTACTAGCACAGATACGCAGTATTTT. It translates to CASSLSITSTDTQYF.

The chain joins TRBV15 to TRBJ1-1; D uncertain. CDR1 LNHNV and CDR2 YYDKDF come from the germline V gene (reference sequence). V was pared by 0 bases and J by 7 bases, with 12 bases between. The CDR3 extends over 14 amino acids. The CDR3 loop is CATSRDREQLEAFF. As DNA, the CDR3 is TGTGCCACCAGCAGAGATCGGGAACAGCTTGAAGCTTTCTTT.

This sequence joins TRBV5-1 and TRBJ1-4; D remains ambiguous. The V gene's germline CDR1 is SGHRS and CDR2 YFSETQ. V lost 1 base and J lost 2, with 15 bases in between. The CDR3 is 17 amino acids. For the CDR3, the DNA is TGCGCCAGCAGCTTGAGCCCCAGGCAGGCCACTAATGAAAAACTGTTTTTT. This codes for CASSLSPRQATNEKLFF. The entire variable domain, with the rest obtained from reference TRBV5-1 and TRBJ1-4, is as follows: KAGVTQTPRYLIKTRGQQVTLSCSPISGHRSVSWYQQTPGQGLQFLFEYFSETQRNKGNFPGRFSGRQFSNSRSEMNVSTLELGDSALYLCASSLSPRQATNEKLFFGSGTQLSVL.

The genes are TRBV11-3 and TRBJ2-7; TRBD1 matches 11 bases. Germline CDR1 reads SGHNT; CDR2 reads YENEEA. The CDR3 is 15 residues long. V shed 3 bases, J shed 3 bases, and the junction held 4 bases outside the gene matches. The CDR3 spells CASSFSGQGGYEQYF. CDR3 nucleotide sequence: TGTGCCAGCAGCTTTTCGGGACAGGGGGGCTACGAGCAGTACTTC.

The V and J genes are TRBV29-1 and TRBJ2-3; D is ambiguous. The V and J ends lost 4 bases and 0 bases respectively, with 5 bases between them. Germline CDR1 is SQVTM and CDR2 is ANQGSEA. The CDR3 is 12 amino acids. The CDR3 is CSVVPSTDTQYF. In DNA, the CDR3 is TGCAGCGTTGTCCCTAGCACAGATACGCAGTATTTT.

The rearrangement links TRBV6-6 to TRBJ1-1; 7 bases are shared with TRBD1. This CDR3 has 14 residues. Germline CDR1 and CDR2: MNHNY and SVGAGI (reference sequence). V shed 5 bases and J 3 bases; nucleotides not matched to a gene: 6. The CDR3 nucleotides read TGTGCCAGCAGTAGACAGGGCGGCGACACTGAAGCTTTCTTT. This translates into CASSRQGGDTEAFF.

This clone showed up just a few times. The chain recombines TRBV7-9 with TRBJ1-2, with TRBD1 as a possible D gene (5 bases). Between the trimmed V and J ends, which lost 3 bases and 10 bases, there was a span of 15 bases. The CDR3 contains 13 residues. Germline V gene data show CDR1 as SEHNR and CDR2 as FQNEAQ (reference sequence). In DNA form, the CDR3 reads TGTGCCAGCAGCTTCGCAGGGACGGGACTCTACACCTTC. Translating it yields CASSFAGTGLYTF.

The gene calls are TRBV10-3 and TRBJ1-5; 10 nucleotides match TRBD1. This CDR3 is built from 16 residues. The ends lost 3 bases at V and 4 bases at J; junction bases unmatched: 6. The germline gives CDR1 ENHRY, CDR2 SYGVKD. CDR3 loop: CAISDGDRGTNQPQHF. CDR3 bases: TGTGCCATCAGTGACGGGGACAGGGGCACTAATCAGCCCCAGCATTTT.

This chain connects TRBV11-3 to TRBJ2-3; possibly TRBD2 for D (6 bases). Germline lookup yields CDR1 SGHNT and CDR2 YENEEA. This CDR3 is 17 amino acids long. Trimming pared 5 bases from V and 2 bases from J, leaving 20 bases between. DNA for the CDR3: TGTGCCAGCAGCGAAGGGTGGGTTAGCGGCTTCACAGATACGCAGTATTTT. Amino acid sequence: CASSEGWVSGFTDTQYF.

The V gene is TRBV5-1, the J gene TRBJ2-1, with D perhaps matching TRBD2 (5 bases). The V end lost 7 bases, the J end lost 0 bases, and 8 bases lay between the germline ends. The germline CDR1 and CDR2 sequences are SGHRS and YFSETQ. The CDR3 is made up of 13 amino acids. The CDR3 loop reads CASWENSYNEQFF. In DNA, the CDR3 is TGCGCCAGCTGGGAGAACTCCTACAATGAGCAGTTCTTC.

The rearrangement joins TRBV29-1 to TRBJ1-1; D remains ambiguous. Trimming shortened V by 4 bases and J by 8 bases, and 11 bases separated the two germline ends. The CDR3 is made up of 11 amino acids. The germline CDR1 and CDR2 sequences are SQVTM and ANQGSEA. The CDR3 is CSVVNAREAFF. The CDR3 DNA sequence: TGCAGCGTTGTAAACGCCAGGGAAGCTTTCTTT.

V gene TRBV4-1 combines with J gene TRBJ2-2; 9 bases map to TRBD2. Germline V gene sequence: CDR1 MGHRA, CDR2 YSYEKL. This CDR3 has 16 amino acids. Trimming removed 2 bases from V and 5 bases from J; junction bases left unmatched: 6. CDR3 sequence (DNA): TGCGCCAGCAGCCAACCCGGACTAGCGTCGACCGGGGAGCTGTTTTTT. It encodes CASSQPGLASTGELFF.

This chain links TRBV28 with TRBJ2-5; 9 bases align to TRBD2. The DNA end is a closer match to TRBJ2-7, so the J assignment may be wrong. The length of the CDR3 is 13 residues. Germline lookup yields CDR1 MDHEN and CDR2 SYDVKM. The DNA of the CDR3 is TGTGCCAGCGAGGCGGGAGGGCTCTACGAGCAGTACTTC. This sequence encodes CASEAGGLYEQYF.

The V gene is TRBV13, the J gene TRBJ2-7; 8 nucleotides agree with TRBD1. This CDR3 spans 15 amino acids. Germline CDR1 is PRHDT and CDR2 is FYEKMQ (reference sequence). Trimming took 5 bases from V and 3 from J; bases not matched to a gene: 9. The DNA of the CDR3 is TGTGCCAGCAGCCGACGACAGGGGATCATCTACGAGCAGTACTTC. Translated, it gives CASSRRQGIIYEQYF.

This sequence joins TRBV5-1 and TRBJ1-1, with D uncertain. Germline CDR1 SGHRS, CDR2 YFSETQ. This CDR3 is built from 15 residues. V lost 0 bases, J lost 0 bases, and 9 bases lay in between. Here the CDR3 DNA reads TGCGCCAGCAGCTTGGATTGGTACATGAACACTGAAGCTTTCTTT. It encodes CASSLDWYMNTEAFF.

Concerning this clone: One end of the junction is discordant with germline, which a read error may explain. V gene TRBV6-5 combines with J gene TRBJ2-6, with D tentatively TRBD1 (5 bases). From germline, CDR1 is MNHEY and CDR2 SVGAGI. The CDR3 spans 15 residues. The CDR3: CASSYDISGANGLTF. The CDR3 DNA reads TGTGCCAGCAGTTACGACATCTCTGGGGCCAACGGCCTGACTTTC.

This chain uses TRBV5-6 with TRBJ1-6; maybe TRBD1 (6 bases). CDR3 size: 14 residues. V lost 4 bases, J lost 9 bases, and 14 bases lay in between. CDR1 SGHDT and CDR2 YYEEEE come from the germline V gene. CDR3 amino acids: CASSPLQGSSPLHF. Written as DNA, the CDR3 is TGTGCCAGCAGCCCCTTACAGGGAAGTTCACCCCTCCACTTT.